These 22 T cell receptor beta chains were sequenced from one sample in a study of CD8+ T cells in alopecia areata. Reverse transcription of extracted RNA yielded cDNA, which provided the sequencing template. Data came from immunoSEQ multiplex PCR; TCRdb stores just in-frame clones and leaves some out. The sample consists of about 64,000 clones, around 44% of them appearing once. Sequenced sample: NKG2D-low CD8+ T cells sorted from blood. The receptors were sampled from a human donor with alopecia areata.

In this sample, this clone turned up a few times. A read error may produce the germline difference seen at one junction end. The chain links TRBV10-3 to TRBJ2-2; perhaps TRBD1 as D (6 bases). The CDR3 totals 16 residues. Germline V CDR1 and CDR2: ENHRY, SYGVKD. The CDR3 spells CASSEVPGDHTGELFF. The CDR3 DNA reads TGTGCCAGCAGTGAAGTCCCAGGGGACCACACCGGGGAGCTGTTTTTT.

The V and J genes are TRBV4-1 and TRBJ2-3; TRBD2 matches 12 bases. The J segment lost 6 bases and the V segment lost 1 base, leaving 5 bases of the junction unmatched. In germline, CDR1 is MGHRA, CDR2 YSYEKL. This CDR3 comprises 16 residues. The CDR3 is CASSQATSGRMDTQYF. Here the CDR3 DNA reads TGCGCCAGCAGCCAAGCAACTAGCGGGAGGATGGATACGCAGTATTTT.

The chain recombines TRBV7-9 with TRBJ2-7; TRBD1 agrees at 9 bases. The CDR3 loop spans 17 amino acids. Trimming removed 5 bases from V and 5 bases from J; junction bases left unmatched: 16. Looked up from germline, CDR1 is SEHNR and CDR2 is FQNEAQ (reference sequence). In DNA form, the CDR3 reads TGTGCCAGCAGCCCCTACGACGGGGGGACAGGGAACCACGAGCAGTACTTC. Translation: CASSPYDGGTGNHEQYF.

V and J are TRBV13 and TRBJ2-7; 11 bases agree with TRBD1. The CDR3 loop spans 15 amino acids. The germline gives CDR1 PRHDT, CDR2 FYEKMQ (reference sequence). The V and J ends lost 5 bases and 3 bases, in that order; junction bases with no gene match: 6. The CDR3 DNA follows: TGTGCCAGCAGCCACCGGGACAGGGGGTACTACGAGCAGTACTTC. It specifies CASSHRDRGYYEQYF.

This clone was detected only a few times. The genes are TRBV29-1 and TRBJ2-7; D call uncertain. CDR1 and CDR2 from the germline V gene are SQVTM and ANQGSEA. The germline V and J ends were trimmed by 0 bases and 3 bases, with 12 bases remaining between them. The CDR3 has 14 amino acids. CDR3: CSVEDGDRHYEQYF. The CDR3 nucleotides are TGCAGCGTTGAAGATGGGGATCGACACTACGAGCAGTACTTC.

This clone was seen only a few times. The chain recombines TRBV15 with TRBJ1-2, with no clear D. Trimming left V 1 base short and J 7 bases short, with 10 bases between. Germline V gives CDR1 LNHNV, CDR2 YYDKDF (reference sequence). The CDR3 sequence is 13 residues long. CDR3 nucleotide sequence: TGTGCCACCAGCAGAGTTCCCTCGGTTGGCTACACCTTC. As protein: CATSRVPSVGYTF.

In its sample, this clone was seen a few times. The chain is built from TRBV28 and TRBJ2-7; 9 bases match TRBD2. Germline CDR1 is MDHEN and CDR2 is SYDVKM. J lost 0 bases, V lost 5 bases, and 20 bases had no gene match. The CDR3 loop spans 20 amino acids. CDR3: CASSPSLVRLAGSRSYEQYF. DNA of the CDR3: TGTGCCAGCAGTCCCAGTTTAGTTCGGCTAGCGGGATCCCGCTCCTACGAGCAGTACTTC.

The J gene is TRBJ2-3, the V gene TRBV15, with TRBD2 as a possible D gene (6 bases). The ends were cut back, 3 bases at V and 0 bases at J, with 19 bases in the middle. CDR1 is LNHNV and CDR2 is YYDKDF in the germline V gene (reference sequence). This CDR3 contains 18 residues. The CDR3 coding sequence is TGTGCCACCAGCAGGACTCGGGACTCCTTTTCAAGCACAGATACGCAGTATTTT. It yields the protein CATSRTRDSFSSTDTQYF.

This clone has just a few counts. The chain is built from TRBV4-1 and TRBJ2-5; D is perhaps TRBD1 (6 bases). The CDR3 runs to 16 residues. Trimming took off 4 bases at V and 4 bases at J, with 19 bases between the two ends. Germline loops: CDR1 MGHRA, CDR2 YSYEKL. This chain's CDR3 is CASSPLRDTLGETQYF. The CDR3 region has the DNA TGCGCCAGCAGCCCCCTACGGGACACCCTCGGAGAGACCCAGTACTTC.

This clone was counted only a few times. This rearrangement joins TRBV9 to TRBJ1-1; tentative D call: TRBD1 (5 bases). Germline V gene sequence: CDR1 SGDLS, CDR2 YYNGEE. V dropped 4 bases and J dropped 2 bases, with 12 bases sitting between them. There are 14 residues in the CDR3. CDR3 bases: TGTGCCAGCAGCCAGGGACGGGATAACACTGAAGCTTTCTTT. Translating gives CASSQGRDNTEAFF.

By sample share, this clone is medium-sized. This sequence joins TRBV4-2 and TRBJ1-4, with 7 nucleotides matching TRBD1. Germline V lookup: CDR1 LGHNA, CDR2 YNFKEQ. Trimming cost V 4 bases and J 7 bases; bases outside gene matches: 9. The CDR3 totals 15 residues. CDR3 sequence: CASSPTGRSSEKLFF. The CDR3 region has the DNA TGTGCCAGCAGCCCGACAGGGCGGAGTAGTGAAAAACTGTTTTTT.

This clone was counted a few times. The chain links TRBV18 to TRBJ2-1; 7 positions agree with TRBD2. The length of the CDR3 is 16 residues. Per germline, CDR1 KGHSH and CDR2 LQKENI. V shed 0 bases, J shed 4 bases, and the junction held 6 bases outside the gene matches. Here the CDR3 reads CASSPPVLAKYNEQFF. The CDR3, as DNA: TGTGCCAGCTCACCACCGGTACTAGCGAAATACAATGAGCAGTTCTTC.

This clone has just a few counts. The gene calls are TRBV29-1 and TRBJ2-5; TRBD1 or TRBD2 may be the D gene (6 bases each). Germline V gene sequence: CDR1 SQVTM, CDR2 ANQGSEA. The CDR3 is 12 residues long. Trimming cost V 1 base and J 11 bases, with 14 bases left between them. In nucleotides, the CDR3 is TGCAGCGTTGAAGGCCGGGGGCGTGAGCAGTACTTC. The encoded protein is CSVEGRGREQYF.

The rearrangement joins TRBV7-9 to TRBJ2-7, with a weak D call TRBD1 (6 bases). The germline V and J ends were trimmed by 1 base and 2 bases, with 9 bases remaining between them. The CDR3 sequence is 14 residues long. Germline CDR1 is SEHNR and CDR2 is FQNEAQ (reference sequence). The CDR3 reads CASSLGGRAYEQYF. Written as DNA, the CDR3 is TGTGCCAGCAGCTTAGGGGGGCGAGCCTACGAGCAGTACTTC.

J is TRBJ2-3 and V is TRBV7-6, with D perhaps matching TRBD2 (6 bases). Germline assignment: CDR1 SGHVS and CDR2 FNYEAQ. With 1 base removed from V and 3 bases from J, the gap between germline ends came to 11 bases. The CDR3 loop spans 15 amino acids. CDR3 in DNA: TGTGCCAGCAGCTTAGAGCTACGGGGGACAGATACGCAGTATTTT. It specifies CASSLELRGTDTQYF.

CDR3 protein: CASSRPQLKQFF. CDR3 in DNA: TGTGCCAGCAGCCGGCCACAGCTTAAGCAGTTCTTC. The chain has TRBV28 and TRBJ2-1; unclear D gene. The CDR3 totals 12 residues. Germline loops: CDR1 MDHEN, CDR2 SYDVKM. The V and J ends lost 6 bases and 11 bases respectively, with 14 bases between them.

This clone was detected a few times. This chain links TRBV19 with TRBJ1-5; D is perhaps TRBD1 (6 bases). Germline V gives CDR1 LNHDA, CDR2 SQIVND (reference sequence). V dropped 5 bases and J dropped 4 bases, with 12 bases sitting between them. CDR3 size: 14 residues. The CDR3 sequence is CASSGGGGNQPQHF. The CDR3 bases are TGTGCCAGTAGTGGGGGCGGGGGTAATCAGCCCCAGCATTTT.

V and J are TRBV27 and TRBJ2-7, with TRBD1 matching 7 bases. This CDR3 has 16 residues. CDR1 and CDR2 from the germline V gene are MNHEY and SMNVEV (reference sequence). The ends lost 4 bases at V and 2 bases at J; junction bases unmatched: 11. In DNA, the CDR3 is TGTGCCAGCAGTTCCCGGACCGGGGACAGACCCTACGAGCAGTACTTC. Amino acid sequence: CASSSRTGDRPYEQYF.

This clone was observed a handful of times. This chain uses TRBV27 with TRBJ2-7; no reliable D call. The CDR3 has 13 residues. Germline CDR1 and CDR2: MNHEY and SMNVEV (reference sequence). V was shortened by 3 bases and J by 2 bases, with 8 bases between the two germline ends. The CDR3 protein is CASSLTRTYEQYF. The CDR3 DNA reads as TGTGCCAGCAGTTTGACTCGGACCTACGAGCAGTACTTC.

This chain uses TRBV5-1 with TRBJ2-7; D is undetermined. The V gene lost 2 bases and the J gene lost 0 bases, with 18 bases spanning the gap. Germline CDR1 reads SGHRS; CDR2 reads YFSETQ. CDR3 length equals 17 residues. The CDR3 sequence: CASSFGTGGPPSYEQYF. In DNA form, the CDR3 reads TGCGCCAGCAGCTTTGGTACCGGTGGGCCCCCCTCCTACGAGCAGTACTTC.

This clone turned up a few times. The chain recombines TRBV29-1 with TRBJ1-2; 9 bases are a match to TRBD1. The J segment lost 8 bases and the V segment lost 8 bases, leaving 12 bases of the junction unmatched. This CDR3 has 13 residues. Germline V gene data show CDR1 as SQVTM and CDR2 as ANQGSEA. This CDR3 reads CSSTDRGSGGYTF. The CDR3 coding sequence is TGCAGCTCTACGGACAGGGGATCAGGCGGCTACACCTTC.

This clone was observed a handful of times. This chain connects TRBV7-9 to TRBJ2-1; D call uncertain. CDR1 is SEHNR and CDR2 is FQNEAQ in the germline V gene (reference sequence). Trimming took off 1 base at V and 7 bases at J, with 8 bases between the two ends. CDR3 size: 13 residues. The CDR3 DNA reads TGTGCCAGCAGCTTAGTGATCGTGAATGAGCAGTTCTTC. Translation: CASSLVIVNEQFF.